This T cell receptor (beta chain) was observed in a study of T cell repertoires in cytomegalovirus infection. Study at large: CMV epitopes that were recently identified and HLA-C-restricted were used alongside well-studied HLA-B-restricted ones. From public TCR beta signatures came an indication of both CMV infection and matching HLA type.

General study points: CMV-specific HLA-C-restricted TCR beta clonotypes dominated the ex vivo response. The cumulative frequency of public TCR beta families distinguished individuals who carried CMV together with the relevant HLA.

This clonotype has at least ten counts. Its matching antigen is unknown. TCRdb used MiXCR to reprocess the reads, holding one entry per CDR3 protein. Here the sample spans around 50,000 distinct CDR3 sequences, over 15% being singletons. The sequence was collected from a human donor in good health (CMV status not recorded). Some clones in this sample may be carry-over from other donors' samples. The sequencing used CD8+ T cells from cultured PBMCs, collected from culture after CMV antigen stimulation.

The DNA for the CDR3 is TGTGCCACCAGTGATTCTGAGGGGGGTGTACAGACCTATGGCTACACCTTC. This sequence encodes CATSDSEGGVQTYGYTF. The genes are TRBV24-1 and TRBJ1-2; D is possibly TRBD1 (6 bases). Germline CDR1 reads KGHDR; CDR2 reads SFDVKD. V was clipped by 2 bases and J by 4 bases, with 19 bases between them. The CDR3 is 17 amino acids.